Described below is a single T cell receptor beta chain sequence and its context. These data originate in a study of blood T cell repertoires in COVID-19. The CDR3 sequence is 13 residues long. The V end lost 1 base, the J end lost 1 base, and 4 bases lay between the germline ends. Per the study methods: Researchers report that nucleated cell counts were estimated from reference gene primer amplification. Profiling relied on immunoSEQ multiplex PCR, and the TCRdb table lists in-frame clones only, not all of them. The V and J calls and clone size come from that table; D and trimming were worked out from the DNA. The table shows roughly 30,000 clones, with about 89% occurring only once.

Sequenced sample: peripheral blood. This TCR was recovered from a man in his 60s with acute or convalescent COVID-19. This sequence joins TRBV12-3 or TRBV12-4 and TRBJ1-1; D call uncertain. The CDR3 loop reads CASSLVRNTEAFF. The CDR3 DNA sequence: TGTGCCAGCAGTTTAGTCAGGAACACTGAAGCTTTCTTT.